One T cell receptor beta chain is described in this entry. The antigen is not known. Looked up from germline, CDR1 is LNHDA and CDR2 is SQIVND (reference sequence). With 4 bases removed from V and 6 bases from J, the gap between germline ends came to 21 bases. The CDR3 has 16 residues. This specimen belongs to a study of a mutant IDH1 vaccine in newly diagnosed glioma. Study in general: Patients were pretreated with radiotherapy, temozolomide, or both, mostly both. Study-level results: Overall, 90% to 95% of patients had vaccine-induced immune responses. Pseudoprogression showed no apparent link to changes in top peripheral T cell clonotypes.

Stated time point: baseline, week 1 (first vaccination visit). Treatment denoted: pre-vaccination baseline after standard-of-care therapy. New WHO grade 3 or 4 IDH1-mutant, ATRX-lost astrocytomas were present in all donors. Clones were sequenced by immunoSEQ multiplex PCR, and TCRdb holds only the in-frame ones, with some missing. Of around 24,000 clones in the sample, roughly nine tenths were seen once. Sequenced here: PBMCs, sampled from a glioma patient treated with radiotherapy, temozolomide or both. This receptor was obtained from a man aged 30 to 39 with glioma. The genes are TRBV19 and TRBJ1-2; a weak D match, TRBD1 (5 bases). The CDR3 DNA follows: TGTGCCAGTAGTACCCCGGGGCAGAACCAGAACAATGGCTACACCTTC. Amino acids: CASSTPGQNQNNGYTF.